This TCR beta chain is drawn from a study of naive and memory T cell subsets. This clonotype was observed at least ten times. The SP2 primer and nested alpha and beta constant region primers amplified ligated cDNA in four rounds. Blood and skin TCR RNA was reverse transcribed with alpha and beta constant primers. TCRdb re-analysed the 5' RACE reads in MiXCR, keeping a single row per CDR3 protein. The sample consists of roughly 48,000 distinct CDR3 sequences, approximately 4.5% of them appearing once. Germline V gene sequence: CDR1 KGHDR, CDR2 SFDVKD. The CDR3 sequence is 17 residues long. Trimming took 3 bases from V and 1 from J; bases not matched to a gene: 9. TCR cDNA received a 3' ligated oligonucleotide that carried a UMI. Reverse transcription used DNase-treated unsorted total RNA, aiming for roughly 1 to 1,100 ng.

The clonotype originates from a female donor in good health. The chain couples TRBV24-1 to TRBJ2-5; 8 positions agree with TRBD1. The CDR3 sequence: CATSDLSRGRIQETQYF. Written as DNA, the CDR3 is TGTGCCACCAGTGATCTGAGCAGGGGGCGCATCCAAGAGACCCAGTACTTC.